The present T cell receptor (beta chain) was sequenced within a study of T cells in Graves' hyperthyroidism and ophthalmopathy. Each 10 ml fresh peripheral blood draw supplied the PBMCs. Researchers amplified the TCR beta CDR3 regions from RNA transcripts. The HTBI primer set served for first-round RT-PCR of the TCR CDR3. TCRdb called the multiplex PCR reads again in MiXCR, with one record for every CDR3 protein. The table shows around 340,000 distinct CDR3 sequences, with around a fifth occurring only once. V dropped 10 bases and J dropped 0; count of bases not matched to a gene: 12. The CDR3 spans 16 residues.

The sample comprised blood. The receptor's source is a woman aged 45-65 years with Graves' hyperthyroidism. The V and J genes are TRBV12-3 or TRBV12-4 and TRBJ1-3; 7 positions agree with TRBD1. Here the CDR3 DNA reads TGTGCCACCTTGACAGGGCCCCCAAGCTCTGGAAACACCATATATTTT. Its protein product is CATLTGPPSSGNTIYF.